This TCR beta chain was captured by sequencing in a study of OX40 agonist ivuxolimab in advanced cancers. Study-wide findings and caveats: There were, on average, more expanded clones in CD8+ T cells than in CD4+. Individuals who were partial responders at 0.1-3.0 mg/kg had clonal expansion that ranked among the lowest. In the expanded peripheral T cells, antigen specificity was never determined. At 0.1 to 3.0 mg/kg, clonal expansion of CD4+ and CD8+ blood T cells had occurred by week 6.

The CDR3 covers 15 residues. Germline lookup yields CDR1 KGHSH and CDR2 LQKENI. V was cut by 3 bases and J by 9 bases, with 18 bases left in between. With regard to this clone: Its antigen is currently unknown.

Method: immunoSEQ multiplex PCR; TCRdb's copy keeps in-frame clones and lacks some. The repertoire has 50,000 to 70,000 clones, about 90% of them found once; the top ten carry 0.37%. V gene TRBV18 combines with J gene TRBJ1-5, with unresolved D. The clonotype comes from an adult with an advanced solid tumor such as melanoma, head and neck, liver or kidney cancer. The sample here was CD4+ or CD8+ T cells sorted from blood, taken in a trial of the OX40 agonist ivuxolimab. This CDR3 is CASSPVLGQPGPQHF. In DNA form, the CDR3 reads TGTGCCAGCTCACCGGTACTAGGGCAGCCAGGGCCCCAGCATTTT.